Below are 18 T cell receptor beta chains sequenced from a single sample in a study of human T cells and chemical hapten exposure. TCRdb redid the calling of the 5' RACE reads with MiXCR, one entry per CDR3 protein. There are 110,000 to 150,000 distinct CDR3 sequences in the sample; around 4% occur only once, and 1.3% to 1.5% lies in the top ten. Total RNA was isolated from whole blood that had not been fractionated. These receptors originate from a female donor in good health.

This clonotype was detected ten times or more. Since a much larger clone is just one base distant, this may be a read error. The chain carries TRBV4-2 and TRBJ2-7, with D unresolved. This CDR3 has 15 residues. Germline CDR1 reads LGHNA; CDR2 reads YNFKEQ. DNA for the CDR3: TGTGCCAGCAGCCAAGAACGCGACCACTCCGACGAGCAGTACTTC. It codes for CASSQERDHSDEQYF.

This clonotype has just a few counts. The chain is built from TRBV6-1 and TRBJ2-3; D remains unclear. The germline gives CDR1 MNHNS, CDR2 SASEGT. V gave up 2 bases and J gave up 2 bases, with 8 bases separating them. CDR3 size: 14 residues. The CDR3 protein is CASSELTATDTQYF. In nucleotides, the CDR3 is TGTGCCAGCAGTGAATTAACAGCCACAGATACGCAGTATTTT.

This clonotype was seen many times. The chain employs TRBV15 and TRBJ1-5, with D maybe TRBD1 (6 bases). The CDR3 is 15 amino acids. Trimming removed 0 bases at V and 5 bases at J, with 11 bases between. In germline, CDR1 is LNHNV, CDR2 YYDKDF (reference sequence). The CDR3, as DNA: TGTGCCACCAGCAGAGATGACGGGGGGCATCAGCCCCAGCATTTT. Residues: CATSRDDGGHQPQHF.

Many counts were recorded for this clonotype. The CDR3 coding sequence is TGTGCCACCAGCAGCCAACGGACAGGGGGCTCAGATACGCAGTATTTT. It encodes CATSSQRTGGSDTQYF. V gene TRBV15 combines with J gene TRBJ2-3, with 11 bases lining up with TRBD1. In germline, CDR1 is LNHNV, CDR2 YYDKDF (reference sequence). Trimming took 3 bases from V and 4 from J; bases not matched to a gene: 6. The CDR3 is 16 residues long.

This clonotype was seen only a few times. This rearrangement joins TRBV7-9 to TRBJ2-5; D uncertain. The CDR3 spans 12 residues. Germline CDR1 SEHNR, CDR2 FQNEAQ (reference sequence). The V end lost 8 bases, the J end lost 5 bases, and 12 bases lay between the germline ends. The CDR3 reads CASSPLAETQYF. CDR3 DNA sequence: TGTGCCAGCTCCCCGCTGGCGGAGACCCAGTACTTC.

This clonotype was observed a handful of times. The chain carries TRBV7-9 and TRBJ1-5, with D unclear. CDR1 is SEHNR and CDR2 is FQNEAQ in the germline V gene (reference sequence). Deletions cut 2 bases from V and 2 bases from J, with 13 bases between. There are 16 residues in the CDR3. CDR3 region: CASSLSGYGGNQPQHF. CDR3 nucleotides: TGTGCCAGCAGCTTATCAGGATACGGGGGCAATCAGCCCCAGCATTTT. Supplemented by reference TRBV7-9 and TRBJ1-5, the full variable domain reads DTGVSQNPRHKITKRGQNVTFRCDPISEHNRLYWYRQTLGQGPEFLTYFQNEAQLEKSRLLSDRFSAERPKGSFSTLEIQRTEQGDSAMYLCASSLSGYGGNQPQHFGDGTRLSIL.

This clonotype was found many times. The CDR3 loop reads CASSQDIPSATDTNSPLHF. Written as DNA, the CDR3 is TGCGCCAGCAGCCAAGATATACCATCCGCCACGGACACTAATTCACCCCTCCACTTT. The chain is built from TRBV4-3 and TRBJ1-6; a weak D match, TRBD1 (5 bases). Trimming stripped 0 bases from V and 6 bases from J, with 21 bases between. The CDR3 covers 19 residues. Germline loops: CDR1 LGHNA, CDR2 YSLEER.

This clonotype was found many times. The CDR3 nucleotides are TGTGCCAGCAGCCAAGATTCGACCTACAATGAGCAGTTCTTC. It is translated as CASSQDSTYNEQFF. The chain recombines TRBV3-1 with TRBJ2-1; no firm D call. CDR1 and CDR2 (germline): LGHDT, YNNKEL (reference sequence). The CDR3 has 14 residues. V was pared by 0 bases and J by 2 bases, with 5 bases between.

The chain's CDR3 is CASSLRGASAEAFF. CDR3 nucleotide sequence: TGCGCCAGCAGCTTGAGGGGGGCGAGCGCTGAAGCTTTCTTT. This chain uses TRBV5-1 with TRBJ1-1; TRBD1 is a possible D gene (6 bases). V lost 1 base and J lost 6, with 13 bases in between. This CDR3 region has 14 residues. Germline-derived CDR1 and CDR2 are SGHRS and YFSETQ.

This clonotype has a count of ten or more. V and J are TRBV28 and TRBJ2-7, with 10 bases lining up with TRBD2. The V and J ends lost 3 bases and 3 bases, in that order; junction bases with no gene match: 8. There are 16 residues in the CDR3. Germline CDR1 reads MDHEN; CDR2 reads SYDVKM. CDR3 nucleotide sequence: TGTGCCAGCAGTTTTTTTAGCGGGGGGAAGATCTACGAGCAGTACTTC. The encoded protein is CASSFFSGGKIYEQYF. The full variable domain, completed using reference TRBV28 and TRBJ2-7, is DVKVTQSSRYLVKRTGEKVFLECVQDMDHENMFWYRQDPGLGLRLIYFSYDVKMKEKGDIPEGYSVSREKKERFSLILESASTNQTSMYLCASSFFSGGKIYEQYFGPGTRLTVT.

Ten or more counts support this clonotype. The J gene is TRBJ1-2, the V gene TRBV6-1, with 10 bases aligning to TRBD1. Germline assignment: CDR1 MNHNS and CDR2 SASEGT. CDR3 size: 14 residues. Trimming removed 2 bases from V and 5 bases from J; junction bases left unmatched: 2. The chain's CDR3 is CASSEWDRGYGYTF. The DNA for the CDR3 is TGTGCCAGCAGTGAATGGGACAGGGGTTATGGCTACACCTTC.

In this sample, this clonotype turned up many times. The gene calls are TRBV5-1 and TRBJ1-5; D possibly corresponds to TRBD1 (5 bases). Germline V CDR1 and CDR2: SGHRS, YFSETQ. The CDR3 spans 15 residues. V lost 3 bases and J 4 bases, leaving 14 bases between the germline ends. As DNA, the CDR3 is TGCGCCAGCAGCTCAGGGTGGAGCGCAAATCAGCCCCAGCATTTT. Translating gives CASSSGWSANQPQHF.

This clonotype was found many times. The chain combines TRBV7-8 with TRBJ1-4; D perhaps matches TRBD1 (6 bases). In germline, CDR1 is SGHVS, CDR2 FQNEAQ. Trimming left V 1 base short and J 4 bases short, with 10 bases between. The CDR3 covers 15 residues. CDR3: CASSLVGGFNEKLFF. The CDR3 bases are TGTGCCAGCAGCTTAGTGGGGGGCTTTAATGAAAAACTGTTTTTT.

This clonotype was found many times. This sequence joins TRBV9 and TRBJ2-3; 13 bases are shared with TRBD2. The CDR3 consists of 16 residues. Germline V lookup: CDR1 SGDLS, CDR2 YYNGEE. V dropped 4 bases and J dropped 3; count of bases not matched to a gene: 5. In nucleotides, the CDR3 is TGTGCCAGCAGCCCATGGACTAGCGGGGGAACAGATACGCAGTATTTT. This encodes CASSPWTSGGTDTQYF.

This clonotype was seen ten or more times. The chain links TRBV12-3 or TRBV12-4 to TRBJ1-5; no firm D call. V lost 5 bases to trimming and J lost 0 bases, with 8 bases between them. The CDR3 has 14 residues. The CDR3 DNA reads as TGTGCCAGCAGTCCGAGGGATAGCAATCAGCCCCAGCATTTT. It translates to CASSPRDSNQPQHF.

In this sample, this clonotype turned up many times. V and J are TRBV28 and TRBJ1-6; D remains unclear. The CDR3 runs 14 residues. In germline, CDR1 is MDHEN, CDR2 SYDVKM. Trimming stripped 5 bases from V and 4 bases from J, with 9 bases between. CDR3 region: CASSQSGYNSPLHF. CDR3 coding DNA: TGTGCCAGCAGTCAATCGGGATATAATTCACCCCTCCACTTT.

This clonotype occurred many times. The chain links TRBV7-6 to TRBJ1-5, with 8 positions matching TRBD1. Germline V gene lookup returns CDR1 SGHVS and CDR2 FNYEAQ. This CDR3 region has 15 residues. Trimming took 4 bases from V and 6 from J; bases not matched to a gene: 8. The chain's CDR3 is CASSSTGQVGQPQHF. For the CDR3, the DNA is TGTGCCAGCAGCTCGACGGGACAGGTCGGTCAGCCCCAGCATTTT.

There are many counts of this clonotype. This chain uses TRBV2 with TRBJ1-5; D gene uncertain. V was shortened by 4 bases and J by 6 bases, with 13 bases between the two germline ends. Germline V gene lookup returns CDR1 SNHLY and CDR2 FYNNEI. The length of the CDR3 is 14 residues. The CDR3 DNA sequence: TGTGCCAGCAGTGTATTGGCAGGAGGTCAGCCCCAGCATTTT. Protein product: CASSVLAGGQPQHF. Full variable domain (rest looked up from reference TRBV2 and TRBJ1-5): EPEVTQTPSHQVTQMGQEVILRCVPISNHLYFYWYRQILGQKVEFLVSFYNNEISEKSEIFDDQFSVERPDGSNFTLKIRSTKLEDSAMYFCASSVLAGGQPQHFGDGTRLSIL.